This TCR beta chain was identified in a study of control samples from healthy donors and cancer patients. The CDR3 spans 10 residues. Trimming shortened V by 10 bases and J by 15 bases, and 15 bases separated the two germline ends. In germline, CDR1 is LNHDA, CDR2 SQIVND (reference sequence). Generated by immunoSEQ multiplex PCR, the TCRdb table keeps only in-frame clones and is missing some. Here the sample spans 150,000 to 200,000 clones, approximately 94% being singletons. The V gene is TRBV19, the J gene TRBJ1-4, with a tentative D call TRBD1 (5 bases). The source of this sequence is a woman between 18 and 29 years old in good health. Material: blood. The DNA of the CDR3 is TGTGCCACCTCAGGGTCTCGGGTGTTTTTT. Its protein is CATSGSRVFF.